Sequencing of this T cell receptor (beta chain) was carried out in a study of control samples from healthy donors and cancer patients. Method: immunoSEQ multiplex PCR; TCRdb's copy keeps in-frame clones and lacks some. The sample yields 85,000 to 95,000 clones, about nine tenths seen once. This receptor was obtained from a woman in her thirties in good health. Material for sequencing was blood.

The CDR3 bases are TGCGCCAGCAGCTTGCTCGGACAGGCAGAGAATTCACCCCTCCACTTT. As protein: CASSLLGQAENSPLHF. V usage is TRBV5-1 and J usage is TRBJ1-6; TRBD1 matches 7 bases. Germline V lookup: CDR1 SGHRS, CDR2 YFSETQ. The CDR3 sequence is 16 residues long. Trimming removed 1 base from V and 7 bases from J; junction bases left unmatched: 8.